The T cell receptor (beta chain) under discussion was sequenced for a study of blood T cell repertoires in COVID-19. Study-wide context: The analysed material was cDNA or gDNA that came from T cells, B-cell-depleted T cells, or PBMCs.

Trimming removed 3 bases at V and 6 bases at J, with 11 bases between. This CDR3 spans 13 amino acids. Original handling: Amplified reference gene primers provided the basis for estimating nucleated cell counts. TCRdb keeps only in-frame clones here, not all; method: immunoSEQ multiplex PCR. That table supplies the V and J calls and clone size; D and trimming were determined from the DNA. The sample consists of over 150,000 clones, approximately 86% of them appearing once. This chain connects TRBV12-3 or TRBV12-4 to TRBJ1-1; D gene uncertain. The receptor's source is a woman aged 60-75 years who had recovered from COVID-19. Specimen: peripheral blood. The DNA of the CDR3 is TGTGCCAGCAGTTTCCGCAGATACGCTGAAGCTTTCTTT. This translates into CASSFRRYAEAFF.